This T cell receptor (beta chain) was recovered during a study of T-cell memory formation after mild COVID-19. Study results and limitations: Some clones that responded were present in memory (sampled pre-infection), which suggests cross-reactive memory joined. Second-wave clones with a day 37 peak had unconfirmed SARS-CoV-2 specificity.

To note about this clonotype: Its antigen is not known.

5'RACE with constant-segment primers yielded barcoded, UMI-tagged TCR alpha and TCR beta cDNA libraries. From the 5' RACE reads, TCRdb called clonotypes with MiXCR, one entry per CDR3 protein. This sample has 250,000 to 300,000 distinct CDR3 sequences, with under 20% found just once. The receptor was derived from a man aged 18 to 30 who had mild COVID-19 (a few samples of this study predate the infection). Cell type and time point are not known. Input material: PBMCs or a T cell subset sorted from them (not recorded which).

The CDR3 sequence: CSASLSQETEAFF. For the CDR3, the DNA is TGCAGTGCTAGTCTGTCCCAGGAAACTGAAGCTTTCTTT. V usage is TRBV20-1 and J usage is TRBJ1-1; D is unresolved. Germline V gene sequence: CDR1 DFQATT, CDR2 SNEGSKA (reference sequence). The CDR3 consists of 13 residues. With 3 bases removed from V and 5 bases from J, the gap between germline ends came to 13 bases.